This T cell receptor (beta chain) was recovered during a study of T cell responses to AZD1222 COVID-19 vaccine. Germline V gene sequence: CDR1 MNHEY, CDR2 SVGAGI. This CDR3 contains 15 residues. V lost 0 bases, J lost 7 bases, and 2 bases stayed unmatched. Some clones are missing from TCRdb's copy, which holds only in-frame ones; the method was immunoSEQ multiplex PCR. The sample shows 44,000 or so clones, 83% of them seen only once. This clone was observed a single time. What it binds is not known. Study-wide results and caveats: Variant regions that are unmutated are reportedly the target of nearly half of spike-specific TCRs. Regions 160-218 and 743-854 dominated among vaccine-associated CD4 TCRs spanning spike. The peak T cell response came first, and repertoires were sampled only after it.

The sequence was collected from an adult in good health. The V gene is TRBV6-5, the J gene TRBJ1-6; TRBD1 matches 8 bases. Sample: peripheral blood, taken on day 0 of AZD1222 vaccination. The CDR3 here is CASSYSTGVNSPLHF. The CDR3 DNA is TGTGCCAGCAGTTACTCGACAGGGGTGAATTCACCCCTCCACTTT.